This is a list of T cell receptor beta chains from one sample in a study of CD8 T cells in ankylosing spondylitis. MiXCR was run by TCRdb on the 5' RACE reads, yielding one entry per CDR3 protein. The top ten clones hold over 0.55% of a sample with some 250,000 distinct CDR3 sequences, roughly a quarter of them seen once. The sample was blood, either unsorted or a sorted T cell fraction (not recorded which). Every receptor here comes from a male donor with ankylosing spondylitis or in good health (not recorded which). Each CDR3 is given with its conserved first and last residue. A D gene is named only where the DNA matches it firmly. Clone size appears in some rows only: once, few, many, or a class for an expanded clone.

.,many,TRBJ2-7,TRBV24-1,TGTGCCACCAGTGAAGGCGGAGGGGAAACCTACGAGCAGTACTTC,CATSEGGGETYEQYF
.,many,TRBJ2-5,TRBV4-2,TGTGCCAGCAGCCCTACGGGCGCAGGCCAAGAGACCCAGTACTTC,CASSPTGAGQETQYF
.,many,TRBJ1-6,TRBV7-9,TGTGCCAGCAGCTTGGACAGTTCAAATTCACCCCTCCACTTT,CASSLDSSNSPLHF
.,once,TRBJ2-1,TRBV5-6,TGTGCCAGCGAGGGGAGAAATGAGCAGTTCTTC,CASEGRNEQFF
.,few,TRBJ2-5,TRBV20-1,TGCAGTGCTAGTCGGACAGTTCAAGAGACCCAGTACTTC,CSASRTVQETQYF
.,.,TRBJ2-3,TRBV20-1,TGCAGTGCGTCGATTTCGGGGCCAAGCACAGATACGCAGTATTTT,CSASISGPSTDTQYF
TRBD2,.,TRBJ2-3,TRBV5-5,TGTGCCAGCCGCGGGGGGGGGAACACAGATACGCAGTATTTT,CASRGGGNTDTQYF
.,.,TRBJ2-3,TRBV3-1,TGTGCCAGCAGCCATCTGGGGCTGGACACAGATACGCAGTATTTT,CASSHLGLDTDTQYF
TRBD1,.,TRBJ1-2,TRBV2,TGTGCCAGCAGTGCTGAAGGGGGCGCAGGTGGCTACACCTTC,CASSAEGGAGGYTF
.,many,TRBJ2-7,TRBV28,TGTGCCAGCATAGAGCGCGGGCGAACCTACGAGCAGTACTTC,CASIERGRTYEQYF
.,.,TRBJ2-3,TRBV10-3,TGTGCCATCAGCCGAGGGGGTGGAACAGATACGCAGTATTTT,CAISRGGGTDTQYF
.,many,TRBJ2-7,TRBV5-1,TGCGCCAGCAGCTTTCTCCGCGACAGAACCTACGAGCAGTACTTC,CASSFLRDRTYEQYF
.,many,TRBJ2-5,TRBV29-1,TGCAGCGTAGTTGACGGCCAAGAGACCCAGTACTTC,CSVVDGQETQYF
TRBD1,many,TRBJ1-2,TRBV20-1,TGCAGTGCCACGGGACAGACCTATGGCTACACCTTC,CSATGQTYGYTF
.,few,TRBJ2-5,TRBV20-1,TGCAGTGGGCTGTCGGACTTTCAGGGGACCCAGTACTTC,CSGLSDFQGTQYF
TRBD1,few,TRBJ1-3,TRBV10-3,TGTGCCATCCAAGGACAGGGGGCCGGAAACACCATATATTTT,CAIQGQGAGNTIYF
.,.,TRBJ2-5,TRBV11-2,TGTGCCAGCAGCTATCGGGCGGGGTTTCTCCGAGAGACCCAGTACTTC,CASSYRAGFLRETQYF
.,.,TRBJ2-2,TRBV20-1,TGCAGTGCTTCACCCCTAGGACAGTCCGGGGAGCTGTTTTTT,CSASPLGQSGELFF
.,.,TRBJ1-6,TRBV12-3/TRBV12-4,TGTGCCAGCAGTTTCGGGGGTCTGCGTAATTCACCCCTCCACTTT,CASSFGGLRNSPLHF
.,.,TRBJ2-1,TRBV6-5,TGTGCCAGCATTTGGGGGCAGGGCTTGGACAATGAGCAGTTCTTC,CASIWGQGLDNEQFF
TRBD1,.,TRBJ1-2,TRBV20-1,TGCAGTGCAAATACAGGGGGCCGTCCCCCCTTC,CSANTGGRPPF
TRBD2,.,TRBJ2-1,TRBV7-2,TGTGCCAGCAGCTTATCGGGTCGGGGGGGCCAGCAGTTCTTC,CASSLSGRGGQQFF
TRBD1,few,TRBJ1-2,TRBV2,TGTGCCAGCAGTGAAACCCGGACAGGGAGAGGTCAGGATGGCTACACCTTC,CASSETRTGRGQDGYTF
TRBD1,.,TRBJ2-3,TRBV12-3/TRBV12-4,TGTGCCAGCAGTTTCGGTAGGGGGCGTGATACGCAGTATTTT,CASSFGRGRDTQYF
.,.,TRBJ2-7,TRBV4-1,TGCGCCAGCAGCCAAGACCTGCGGAAGTACTTC,CASSQDLRKYF